This T cell receptor beta chain was documented in a study of lymphopenia after photon versus proton radiotherapy. Sequencing was performed with immunoSEQ multiplex PCR; in TCRdb, only in-frame clones are kept and a portion is missing. Counted here are about 70,000 clones, around 92% occurring once; the ten biggest clones make up over 2%. Findings of the study overall: Under photons, naive T cells and diversity fell while effector/memory populations rose.

As regards this clone: Its antigen remains unknown.

The TCR comes from a woman between 40 and 55 years old with cholangiocarcinoma. Specimen: peripheral blood, collected from a patient treated with photon-based radiotherapy.

The CDR3, as DNA: TGTGCCAGTAAGATTGCGTCCGGGACAGGGGTTCAGCCCCAGCATTTT. This sequence encodes CASKIASGTGVQPQHF. The V call is TRBV19, the J call TRBJ1-5, with TRBD1 matching over 10 bases. The CDR3 runs 16 residues. V lost 7 bases and J lost 6; bases outside the gene matches: 12. Germline V gene lookup returns CDR1 LNHDA and CDR2 SQIVND (reference sequence).